This T cell receptor (beta chain) stems from a study of blood T cell repertoires in COVID-19. Methods used by the authors: How many nucleated cells were present was estimated from reference gene primer amplification. Clones were read by immunoSEQ multiplex PCR, and TCRdb kept only the in-frame ones, dropping some. V and J calls and clone size are those listed in that table; D and trimming were worked out from the DNA. Among fewer than 95,000 clones, approximately 90% were seen once, and the ten largest hold less than 0.85%. V lost 5 bases to trimming and J lost 4 bases, with 17 bases between them. This CDR3 contains 15 residues. The germline V gene has CDR1 SGHAT and CDR2 FQDESV (reference sequence).

The source material was peripheral blood. The sequence came from a woman older than 75 with acute or convalescent COVID-19. The rearrangement links TRBV11-1 to TRBJ1-2; D ambiguous. In nucleotides, the CDR3 is TGTGCCAGCAGCAGGGATCCTGGTGGGAGCTATGGCTACACCTTC. Translation: CASSRDPGGSYGYTF. Drawing the rest from reference TRBV11-1 and TRBJ1-2, the complete variable domain is EAEVAQSPRYKITEKSQAVAFWCDPISGHATLYWYRQILGQGPELLVQFQDESVVDDSQLPKDRFSAERLKGVDSTLKIQPAELGDSAMYLCASSRDPGGSYGYTFGSGTRLTVV.